These 9 T cell receptor beta chains came from one sample sequenced in a study of T cell changes during pregnancy in multiple sclerosis. Sequenced by immunoSEQ multiplex PCR; TCRdb stores in-frame clones only, minus some. The sample lists fewer than 75,000 clones, just over 90% occurring once. The specimen was peripheral blood, collected in the second trimester of pregnancy. These receptors were collected from a female donor with multiple sclerosis, enrolled in a pregnancy study.

The chain joins TRBV6-4 to TRBJ2-3, with TRBD2 identical over 7 bases. The CDR3 runs to 16 residues. Germline assignment: CDR1 MRHNA and CDR2 SNTAGT. The ends lost 2 bases at V and 1 base at J; junction bases unmatched: 6. The CDR3 region is CASSDKAGSGTDTQYF. CDR3 bases: TGTGCCAGCAGTGACAAAGCGGGGTCGGGCACAGATACGCAGTATTTT.

The chain combines TRBV10-2 with TRBJ1-2, with TRBD1 matching 11 bases. Trimming at V came to 1 base and at J to 5 bases, leaving 3 bases not matched to a gene. This CDR3 comprises 15 residues. CDR1 is WSHSY and CDR2 is SAAADI in the germline V gene. CDR3: CASSELGQGGYGYTF. CDR3 sequence (DNA): TGCGCCAGCAGTGAGTTGGGACAGGGGGGATATGGCTACACCTTC.

The gene calls are TRBV27 and TRBJ2-7, with TRBD1 matching 9 bases. Trimming took 8 bases from V and 6 from J; bases not matched to a gene: 14. This CDR3 is 15 amino acids long. Germline-derived CDR1 and CDR2 are MNHEY and SMNVEV (reference sequence). CDR3 in amino acids: CASPGGDRECTEQYF. DNA of the CDR3: TGTGCCAGCCCCGGTGGGGACAGGGAATGCACCGAGCAGTACTTC.

The chain joins TRBV6-5 to TRBJ1-1; D unresolved. The CDR3 is 12 residues long. Trimming shortened V by 5 bases and J by 3 bases, and 7 bases separated the two germline ends. CDR1 is MNHEY, CDR2 SVGAGI, per germline. The CDR3 here is CASSQQYTEAFF. The CDR3 DNA reads TGTGCCAGCAGTCAACAGTACACTGAAGCTTTCTTT.

The chain is built from TRBV19 and TRBJ1-1; the match to TRBD1 covers 11 bases. CDR1 LNHDA and CDR2 SQIVND come from the germline V gene (reference sequence). V lost 6 bases, J lost 3 bases, and 9 bases stayed unmatched. This CDR3 is built from 16 residues. CDR3 protein: CASSTGQGVLYTEAFF. The DNA of the CDR3 is TGTGCCAGTAGCACGGGACAGGGGGTTTTGTACACTGAAGCTTTCTTT.

The V and J genes are TRBV5-1 and TRBJ2-5; TRBD2 agrees at 11 bases. J was trimmed by 4 bases and V by 4 bases; bases with no gene match: 9. Germline CDR1 SGHRS, CDR2 YFSETQ. The CDR3 has 16 residues. CDR3 bases: TGCGCCAGCAGCATGACCGGGACTAGCGGTGGAGAGACCCAGTACTTC. Protein sequence: CASSMTGTSGGETQYF.

The rearrangement joins TRBV6-6 to TRBJ2-3, with a weak D call TRBD2 (6 bases). Germline V lookup: CDR1 MNHNY, CDR2 SVGAGI (reference sequence). This CDR3 is built from 15 residues. The V and J ends lost 2 bases and 0 bases respectively, with 9 bases between them. CDR3 nucleotides: TGTGCCAGCAGTTACATGGAGGGGAGCACAGATACGCAGTATTTT. Protein: CASSYMEGSTDTQYF.

V gene TRBV20-1 combines with J gene TRBJ2-7; a weak D match, TRBD2 (5 bases). V was clipped by 4 bases and J by 6 bases, with 10 bases between them. The CDR3 extends over 11 amino acids. Germline V CDR1 and CDR2: DFQATT, SNEGSKA (reference sequence). Here the CDR3 reads CSANRGSEQYF. DNA of the CDR3: TGCAGTGCTAACCGAGGGAGCGAGCAGTACTTC.

The V and J genes are TRBV6-5 and TRBJ1-1; TRBD1 matches at 9 bases. The CDR3 has 15 residues. V lost 0 bases to trimming and J lost 4 bases; unmatched junction nucleotides: 3. Looked up from germline, CDR1 is MNHEY and CDR2 is SVGAGI. As DNA, the CDR3 is TGTGCCAGCAGTTACTCGGGGACAGGGACCACTGAAGCTTTCTTT. It yields the protein CASSYSGTGTTEAFF.